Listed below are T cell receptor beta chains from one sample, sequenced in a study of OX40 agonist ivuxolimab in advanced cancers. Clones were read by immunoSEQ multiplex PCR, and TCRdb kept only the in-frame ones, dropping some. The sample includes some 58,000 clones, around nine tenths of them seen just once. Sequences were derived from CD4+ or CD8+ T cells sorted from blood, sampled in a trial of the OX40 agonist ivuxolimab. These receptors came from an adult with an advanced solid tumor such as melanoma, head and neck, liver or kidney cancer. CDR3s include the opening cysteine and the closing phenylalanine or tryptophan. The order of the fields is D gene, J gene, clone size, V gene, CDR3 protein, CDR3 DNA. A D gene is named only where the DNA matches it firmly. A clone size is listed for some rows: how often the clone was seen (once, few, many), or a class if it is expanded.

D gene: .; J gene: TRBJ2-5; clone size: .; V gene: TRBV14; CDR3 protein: CASSSYGGESETQYF; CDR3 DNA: TGTGCCAGCAGCTCCTATGGAGGGGAGAGCGAGACCCAGTACTTC
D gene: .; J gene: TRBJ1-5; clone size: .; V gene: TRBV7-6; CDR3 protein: CASSEGGNQPQHF; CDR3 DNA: TGTGCCAGCAGCGAAGGTGGCAATCAGCCCCAGCATTTT
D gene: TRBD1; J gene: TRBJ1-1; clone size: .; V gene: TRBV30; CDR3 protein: CAWSAGTATEAFF; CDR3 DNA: TGTGCCTGGAGTGCAGGGACAGCTACTGAAGCTTTCTTT
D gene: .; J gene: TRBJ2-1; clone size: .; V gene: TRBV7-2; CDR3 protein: CASSQTSSSYNEQFF; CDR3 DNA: TGTGCCAGCAGCCAGACCTCGTCCTCTTACAATGAGCAGTTCTTC
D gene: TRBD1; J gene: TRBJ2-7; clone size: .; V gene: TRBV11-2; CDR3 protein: CASRATGGDYEQYF; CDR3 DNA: TGTGCCAGCAGAGCGACAGGGGGCGACTACGAGCAGTACTTC
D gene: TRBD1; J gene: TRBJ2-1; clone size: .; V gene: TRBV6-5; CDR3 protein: CASRATGGVMQFF; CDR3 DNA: TGTGCCAGCAGGGCTACAGGGGGCGTTATGCAGTTCTTC
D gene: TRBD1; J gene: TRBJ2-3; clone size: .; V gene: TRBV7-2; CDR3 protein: CASSSGQSTDTQYF; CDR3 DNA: TGTGCCAGCAGCTCGGGACAGAGCACAGATACGCAGTATTTT
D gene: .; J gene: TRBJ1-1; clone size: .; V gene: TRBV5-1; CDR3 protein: CASSPRALGGGTEAFF; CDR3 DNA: TGCGCCAGCAGCCCTCGGGCCCTTGGCGGAGGCACTGAAGCTTTCTTT
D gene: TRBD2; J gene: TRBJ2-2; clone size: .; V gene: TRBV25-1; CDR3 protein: CASSDFRTSSEELFF; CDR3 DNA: TGTGCCAGCAGTGACTTTCGGACTAGCTCGGAGGAGCTGTTTTTT
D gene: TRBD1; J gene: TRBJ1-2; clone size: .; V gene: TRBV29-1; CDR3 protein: CSVDQGASYGYTF; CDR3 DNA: TGCAGCGTTGACCAGGGGGCGAGCTATGGCTACACCTTC
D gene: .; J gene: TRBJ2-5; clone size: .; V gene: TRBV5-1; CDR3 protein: CASSPLAGSDTQYF; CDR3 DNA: TGCGCCAGCAGCCCCCTTGCGGGGAGTGACACCCAGTACTTC
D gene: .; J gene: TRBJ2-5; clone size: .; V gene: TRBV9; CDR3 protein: CASSVGLRGGQETQYF; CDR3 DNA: TGTGCCAGCAGCGTAGGTCTAAGGGGGGGCCAAGAGACCCAGTACTTC
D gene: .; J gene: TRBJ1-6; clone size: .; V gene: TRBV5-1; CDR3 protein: CASSLSGVSPLHF; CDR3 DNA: TGCGCCAGCAGCTTGAGTGGAGTTTCACCCCTCCACTTT
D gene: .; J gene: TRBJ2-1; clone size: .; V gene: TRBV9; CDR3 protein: CASSVVSGGGWNEQFF; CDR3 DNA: TGTGCCAGCAGCGTAGTCTCAGGGGGAGGTTGGAATGAGCAGTTCTTC
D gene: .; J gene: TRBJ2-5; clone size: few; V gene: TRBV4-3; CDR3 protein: CASSQVITQYF; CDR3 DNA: TGCGCCAGCAGCCAAGTCATAACCCAGTACTTC
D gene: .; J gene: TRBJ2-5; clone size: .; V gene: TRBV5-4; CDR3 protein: CASSPQVEETQYF; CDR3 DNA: TGTGCCAGCAGCCCCCAGGTTGAGGAGACCCAGTACTTC
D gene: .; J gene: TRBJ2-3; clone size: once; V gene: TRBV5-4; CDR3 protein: CASSLSMYLTDTQYF; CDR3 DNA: TGTGCCAGCAGCTTGTCTATGTATCTCACAGATACGCAGTATTTT